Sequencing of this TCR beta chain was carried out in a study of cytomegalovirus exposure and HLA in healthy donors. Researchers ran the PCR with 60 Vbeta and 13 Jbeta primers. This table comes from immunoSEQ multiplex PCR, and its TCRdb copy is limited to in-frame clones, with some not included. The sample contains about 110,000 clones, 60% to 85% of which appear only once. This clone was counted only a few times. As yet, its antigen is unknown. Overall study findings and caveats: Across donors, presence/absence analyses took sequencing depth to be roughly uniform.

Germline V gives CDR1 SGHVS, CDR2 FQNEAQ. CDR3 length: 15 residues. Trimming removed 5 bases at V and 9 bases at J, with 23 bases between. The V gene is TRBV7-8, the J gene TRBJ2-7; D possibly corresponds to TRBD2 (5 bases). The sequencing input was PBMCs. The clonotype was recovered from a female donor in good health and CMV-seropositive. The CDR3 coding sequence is TGTGCCAGCAGCCCCAACTCGGGAACCCCAACTTGGCAGTACTTC. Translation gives CASSPNSGTPTWQYF.